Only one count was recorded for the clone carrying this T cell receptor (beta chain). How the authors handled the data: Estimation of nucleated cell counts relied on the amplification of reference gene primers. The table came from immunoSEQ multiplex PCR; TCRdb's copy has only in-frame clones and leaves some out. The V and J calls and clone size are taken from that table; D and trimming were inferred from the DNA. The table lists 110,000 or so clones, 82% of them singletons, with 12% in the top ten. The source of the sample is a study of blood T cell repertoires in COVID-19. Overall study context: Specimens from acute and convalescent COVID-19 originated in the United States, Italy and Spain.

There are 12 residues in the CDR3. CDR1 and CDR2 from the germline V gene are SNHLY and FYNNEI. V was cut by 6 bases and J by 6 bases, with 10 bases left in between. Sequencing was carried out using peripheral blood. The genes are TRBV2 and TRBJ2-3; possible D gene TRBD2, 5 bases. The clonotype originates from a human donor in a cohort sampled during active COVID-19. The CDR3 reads CASRRTHDTQYF. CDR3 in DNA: TGTGCCAGCAGACGGACTCACGATACGCAGTATTTT.